The rows below give T cell receptor beta chains drawn from one sample of a study of response to subunit inactivated influenza vaccine. MiXCR, applied by TCRdb to the RT-PCR reads, yields one record per CDR3 protein. The repertoire consists of about 530,000 distinct CDR3 sequences, with approximately 13% occurring once and the leading ten covering about an eighth. This specimen was PBMCs from blood, taken 40 to 50 days after vaccination. Receptor source: a man aged 50 to 60 who received an inactivated influenza vaccine. Each CDR3 is given with its conserved first and last residue. D genes are given only for firm matches. Clone size appears in some rows only: once, few, many, or a class for an expanded clone.

J,D,V,size,CDR3,DNA
TRBJ2-5,TRBD2,TRBV29-1,-,CSVGGSSSGSTQYF,TGCAGCGTTGGCGGGAGCTCTTCAGGTTCGACCCAGTACTTC
TRBJ1-1,-,TRBV7-9,few,CASSWVETMNTEAFF,TGTGCCAGCAGCTGGGTGGAGACAATGAACACTGAAGCTTTCTTT
TRBJ2-5,TRBD2,TRBV4-2,many,CASSQAGGSETQYF,TGTGCCAGCAGCCAGGCGGGGGGATCGGAGACCCAGTACTTC
TRBJ1-6,TRBD1,TRBV7-8,-,CASSLGTGYSFSPLHF,TGTGCCAGCAGCTTAGGGACAGGGTATTCCTTTTCACCCCTCCACTTT
TRBJ1-5,TRBD1,TRBV29-1,-,CSVGTGGSQPQHF,TGCAGCGTTGGGACAGGGGGATCTCAGCCCCAGCATTTT
TRBJ2-5,TRBD1,TRBV20-1,-,CSANTGGGETQYF,TGCAGTGCAAACACAGGGGGAGGAGAGACCCAGTACTTC
TRBJ1-4,-,TRBV7-9,-,CASRKRRTLNEKLFF,TGTGCCAGCAGGAAAAGACGGACTCTAAATGAAAAACTGTTTTTT
TRBJ2-3,-,TRBV29-1,many,CSVGDGATDTQYF,TGCAGCGTTGGGGACGGAGCCACAGATACGCAGTATTTT
TRBJ1-2,TRBD1,TRBV11-2,-,CASRPTFRGQGYTF,TGTGCCAGCAGACCCACCTTCAGGGGGCAGGGCTACACCTTC
TRBJ2-5,TRBD1,TRBV5-6,many,CASSWGTGRETQYF,TGTGCCAGCAGCTGGGGGACAGGGCGAGAGACCCAGTACTTC
TRBJ1-2,TRBD1,TRBV9,-,CASSVTTGGYYGYTF,TGTGCCAGCAGCGTAACGACAGGGGGCTACTATGGCTACACCTTC
TRBJ1-6,-,TRBV21-1,-,CASSNHSKRGEVLNSPLHF,TGTGCCAGCAGCAATCACTCAAAGCGGGGGGAAGTATTGAATTCACCCCTCCACTTT
TRBJ2-1,-,TRBV4-3,many,CASSQSSGTNNEQFF,TGCGCCAGCAGCCAGTCGTCCGGGACCAACAATGAGCAGTTCTTC
TRBJ2-3,-,TRBV3-1,-,CASSQSHASTDTQYF,TGTGCCAGCAGCCAATCGCACGCTAGCACAGATACGCAGTATTTT
TRBJ2-7,TRBD2,TRBV4-1,-,CASSQVAGLAGGTYEQYF,TGCGCCAGCAGCCAAGTCGCGGGACTAGCGGGAGGAACCTACGAGCAGTACTTC
TRBJ2-3,-,TRBV29-1,many,CSVVVGGDTQYF,TGCAGCGTTGTTGTGGGCGGCGATACGCAGTATTTT
TRBJ2-7,-,TRBV12-3/TRBV12-4,few,CASSPRPGPSYEQYF,TGTGCCAGCAGTCCCAGGCCCGGGCCCTCCTACGAGCAGTACTTC
TRBJ2-3,-,TRBV9,-,CASSVSSSTDTQYF,TGTGCCAGCAGCGTCTCGTCTAGCACAGATACGCAGTATTTT
TRBJ2-7,TRBD1,TRBV7-2,-,CASSSAQGAYEQYF,TGTGCCAGCAGCTCGGCTCAGGGGGCCTACGAGCAGTACTTC
TRBJ2-7,-,TRBV7-2,few,CASGLGQGYEQYF,TGTGCCAGCGGACTCGGGCAGGGCTACGAGCAGTACTTC
TRBJ2-7,-,TRBV4-1,many,CASSHQTDSYEQYF,TGCGCCAGCAGCCACCAGACAGATTCCTACGAGCAGTACTTC
TRBJ2-7,TRBD2,TRBV6-5,many,CASSSPRTSGAYEQYF,TGTGCCAGCAGTTCTCCTCGGACTAGCGGGGCCTACGAGCAGTACTTC
TRBJ2-5,-,TRBV7-2,many,CASSSSGGAGTQYF,TGTGCCAGCAGCTCATCAGGTGGAGCGGGGACCCAGTACTTC
TRBJ2-1,TRBD2,TRBV11-1,-,CASSLWASGRRIFNEQFF,TGTGCCAGCAGCTTATGGGCTAGCGGGAGGCGGATTTTCAATGAGCAGTTCTTC
TRBJ1-2,-,TRBV20-1,few,CSAARVKGYGYTF,TGCAGTGCTGCTCGGGTGAAGGGCTATGGCTACACCTTC
TRBJ2-1,-,TRBV20-1,few,CSASPGSRYNEQFF,TGCAGTGCCAGCCCGGGATCTCGGTACAATGAGCAGTTCTTC
TRBJ2-1,-,TRBV4-2,-,CASSQVLAFNEQFF,TGTGCCAGCAGCCAAGTACTAGCTTTCAATGAGCAGTTCTTC
TRBJ2-7,TRBD1,TRBV7-2,few,CASSLLASGGSNEQYF,TGTGCCAGCAGCTTATTGGCGTCAGGGGGCTCTAACGAGCAGTACTTC
TRBJ2-3,-,TRBV5-4,few,CASSLASRIADTQYF,TGTGCCAGCAGCTTGGCCAGTAGGATCGCAGATACGCAGTATTTT
TRBJ2-7,TRBD1,TRBV10-3,once,CAISGQGSHEQYF,TGTGCCATCAGTGGACAGGGATCCCACGAGCAGTACTTC
TRBJ2-5,-,TRBV5-1,few,CASSLALTLARPGETQYF,TGCGCCAGCAGCTTGGCCCTAACTCTAGCGAGACCGGGGGAGACCCAGTACTTC
TRBJ2-5,-,TRBV4-3,few,CASSQHPGTVEETQYF,TGCGCCAGCAGCCAGCACCCCGGGACCGTGGAAGAGACCCAGTACTTC
TRBJ2-7,TRBD2,TRBV28,-,CASSLAWEGSNEQYF,TGTGCCAGCAGTTTAGCATGGGAGGGGTCCAACGAGCAGTACTTC
TRBJ2-6,TRBD1,TRBV6-2/TRBV6-3,few,CASRPGGQGRHGANVLTF,TGTGCCAGCAGACCTGGGGGACAGGGAAGGCACGGGGCCAACGTCCTGACTTTC
TRBJ2-3,-,TRBV29-1,-,CSVRDTPTDTQYF,TGCAGCGTGCGGGACACCCCCACAGATACGCAGTATTTT
TRBJ2-3,TRBD2,TRBV7-8,-,CASSSSAGFAADTQYF,TGTGCCAGCAGCTCATCAGCGGGATTTGCAGCAGATACGCAGTATTTT
TRBJ2-1,TRBD2,TRBV20-1,many,CSRLREGPYNEQFF,TGCAGTCGGTTGCGGGAGGGACCCTACAATGAGCAGTTCTTC
TRBJ1-1,TRBD1,TRBV29-1,-,CSARTGNSNTEAFF,TGCAGCGCCAGGACAGGGAATTCGAACACTGAAGCTTTCTTT
TRBJ2-7,-,TRBV27,few,CASRRDGSYEQYF,TGTGCCAGCAGACGGGACGGCTCCTACGAGCAGTACTTC
TRBJ2-2,TRBD2,TRBV9,few,CASSPRTSGIAGELFF,TGTGCCAGCAGCCCCCGAACTAGCGGGATTGCCGGGGAGCTGTTTTTT
TRBJ1-1,-,TRBV20-1,few,CSAKAAAEAFF,TGCAGTGCTAAGGCGGCCGCTGAAGCTTTCTTT
TRBJ2-5,-,TRBV5-1,-,CASSLAGEYQETQYF,TGCGCCAGCAGCTTGGCGGGGGAGTACCAAGAGACCCAGTACTTC
TRBJ2-2,TRBD2,TRBV7-7,-,CASGAAGGTGELFF,TGTGCTAGCGGGGCAGCGGGGGGAACCGGGGAGCTGTTTTTT
TRBJ2-1,TRBD1,TRBV5-1,-,CASSLSGTGGYNEQFF,TGCGCCAGCAGCTTGTCCGGGACAGGGGGTTACAATGAGCAGTTCTTC